This TCR beta chain was found in a study of naive and memory T cell subsets. The CDR3 loop spans 13 amino acids. Trimming removed 1 base from V and 2 bases from J, with 6 bases in between. On this clonotype itself: The antigen remains undetermined.

For blood and skin samples, reverse transcription used TCR alpha and beta constant primers. TCRdb used MiXCR to reprocess the 5' RACE reads, holding one entry per CDR3 protein. The table lists tens of thousands of distinct CDR3 sequences, 4% to 4.5% of them singletons. Whole-blood samples were roughly 2.3 ml of peripheral blood from healthy adult volunteers. Cells were not sorted; total RNA input targeted roughly 1 to 1,100 ng. Overall study results and limits: The RNA method is potentially sensitive to activation and differentiation changes.

This TCR was recovered from a male donor in good health. The chain combines TRBV12-3 or TRBV12-4 with TRBJ2-7; D is unclear. The CDR3 bases are TGTGCCAGCAGTTTAGGACACACCTACGAGCAGTACTTC. As protein: CASSLGHTYEQYF.